This entry lists 21 T cell receptor beta chains sequenced from one sample in a study of shared clonotypes between healthy human individuals. Profiling relied on immunoSEQ multiplex PCR, and the TCRdb table lists in-frame clones only, not all of them. The top ten clones hold 24% of a sample with hundreds of thousands of clones, almost 95% of them seen once. Naive CD8 cells lacked CD45RO and underwent positive selection for CCR7, leaving out terminally differentiated effector memory CD45RA+ cells. The sample was naive CD8+ T cells sorted from blood. The origin of the receptors is a man younger than 45 in good health.

This sequence joins TRBV11-3 and TRBJ2-5; TRBD1 aligns across 8 bases. V lost 1 base and J lost 6; bases outside the gene matches: 7. CDR1 is SGHNT, CDR2 YENEEA, per germline. The CDR3 sequence is 15 residues long. The CDR3 DNA reads as TGTGCCAGCAGCTTAGCCCCCCGACAGGGGAAGACCCAGTACTTC. It is translated as CASSLAPRQGKTQYF.

Concerning this clone: Its ends do not fully match the called genes, so a read error is possible. The CDR3 is CVSSFVRGMSEAFF. The CDR3 region has the DNA TGTGTCAGCAGCTTCGTCAGGGGGATGTCTGAAGCTTTCTTT. The chain is built from TRBV7-9 and TRBJ1-1; 7 bases fit TRBD1. This CDR3 has 14 residues. Germline lookup yields CDR1 SEHNR and CDR2 FQNEAQ (reference sequence). Supplemented by reference TRBV7-9 and TRBJ1-1, the full variable domain reads DTGVSQNPRHKITKRGQNVTFRCDPISEHNRLYWYRQTLGQGPEFLTYFQNEAQLEKSRLLSDRFSAERPKGSFSTLEIQRTEQGDSAMYLCVSSFVRGMSEAFFGQGTRLTVV.

This chain joins TRBV5-5 and TRBJ2-7; 7 bases align to TRBD1. Germline loops: CDR1 SGHKS, CDR2 YYEKEE (reference sequence). The CDR3 consists of 14 residues. After removal of 2 bases from V and 2 bases from J, the junction contained 4 bases not matched to a gene. The CDR3 region has the DNA TGTGCCAGCAGCTTACAGGGGTGGCCCTACGAGCAGTACTTC. This translates into CASSLQGWPYEQYF.

The rearrangement links TRBV5-3 to TRBJ2-7; D is undetermined. TRBV5-3 falls under the ORF class, with uncertain function. The V gene lost 0 bases and the J gene lost 0 bases, with 7 bases spanning the gap. The length of the CDR3 is 14 residues. The CDR3 DNA reads TGTGCCAGAAGCTTGGCGGGTGGCTCCTACGAGCAGTACTTC. Its translation is CARSLAGGSYEQYF.

The V call is TRBV7-3, the J call TRBJ2-5; D gene ambiguous. CDR1 and CDR2 (germline): SGHTA, FQGTGA. The V end lost 5 bases, the J end lost 1 base, and 8 bases lay between the germline ends. There are 13 residues in the CDR3. As DNA, the CDR3 is TGTGCCAGCAGCCCAGGACCCCAAGAGACCCAGTACTTC. It translates to CASSPGPQETQYF.

DNA of the CDR3: TGTGCCACCAGCAGAGCCCCGACAGGGATGAACACTGAAGCTTTCTTT. Its protein product is CATSRAPTGMNTEAFF. The rearrangement uses TRBV15 and TRBJ1-1, with TRBD1 matching over 7 bases. This CDR3 is 16 amino acids long. Germline V gene sequence: CDR1 LNHNV, CDR2 YYDKDF (reference sequence). V was clipped by 1 base and J by 0 bases; unmatched bases: 5.

The chain carries TRBV6-1 and TRBJ2-7; 11 positions agree with TRBD2. V dropped 6 bases and J dropped 6; count of bases not matched to a gene: 7. Germline-derived CDR1 and CDR2 are MNHNS and SASEGT. The CDR3 loop spans 14 amino acids. The chain's CDR3 is CASSPGLAGREQYF. The CDR3 bases are TGTGCCAGCAGCCCCGGACTAGCGGGTCGCGAGCAGTACTTC.

The chain combines TRBV9 with TRBJ2-3; 9 bases line up with TRBD2. Trimming took 3 bases from V and 4 from J; bases not matched to a gene: 9. The CDR3 contains 16 residues. Looked up from germline, CDR1 is SGDLS and CDR2 is YYNGEE. In nucleotides, the CDR3 is TGTGCCAGCAGCGCCAGAGCGGGAGGTAACGCAGATACGCAGTATTTT. Protein: CASSARAGGNADTQYF.

The chain couples TRBV7-9 to TRBJ2-7, with D tentatively TRBD1 (6 bases). Germline V gene sequence: CDR1 SEHNR, CDR2 FQNEAQ (reference sequence). The CDR3 has 12 residues. Trimming left V 5 bases short and J 6 bases short, with 11 bases between. The CDR3 DNA reads as TGTGCCAGCAGCGTACAGGGTACCGAGCAGTACTTC. This encodes CASSVQGTEQYF.

This clone turned up a few times. CDR3 bases: TGTGCCAGCAGCTTAGTGGGCCCCTCCTACAATGAGCAGTTCTTC. Residues: CASSLVGPSYNEQFF. The chain is built from TRBV7-9 and TRBJ2-1, with D uncertain. The CDR3 covers 15 residues. The V and J ends lost 1 base and 0 bases respectively, with 7 bases between them. Germline assignment: CDR1 SEHNR and CDR2 FQNEAQ (reference sequence).

The chain employs TRBV5-4 and TRBJ2-2; 13 positions match TRBD2. The CDR3 is 16 residues long. Germline trimming cut 5 bases from V and 7 bases from J; bases unmatched to any gene: 8. Germline V gives CDR1 SGHNT, CDR2 YYREEE (reference sequence). CDR3 nucleotide sequence: TGTGCCAGCAGTTTAACTAGCGGGAGGGCGAACGGGGAGCTGTTTTTT. It is translated as CASSLTSGRANGELFF.

The rearrangement uses TRBV18 and TRBJ2-1, with 15 bases aligning to TRBD2. The trim removed 3 bases at V and 4 bases at J, leaving 4 bases unmatched. The CDR3 covers 17 residues. The germline V gene has CDR1 KGHSH and CDR2 LQKENI. The CDR3 bases are TGTGCCAGCTCACCGGGACTAGCGGGAGGTACTTACAATGAGCAGTTCTTC. It translates to CASSPGLAGGTYNEQFF.

CDR3 amino acids: CASSLRGTGFPYEQYF. Written as DNA, the CDR3 is TGTGCCAGCAGTTTGAGAGGGACAGGGTTTCCCTACGAGCAGTACTTC. The chain employs TRBV28 and TRBJ2-7; TRBD1 matches at 9 bases. CDR3 size: 16 residues. Unmatched junction bases numbered 8, after V lost 3 bases and J lost 2 bases. From germline, CDR1 is MDHEN and CDR2 SYDVKM. Supplemented by reference TRBV28 and TRBJ2-7, the full variable domain reads DVKVTQSSRYLVKRTGEKVFLECVQDMDHENMFWYRQDPGLGLRLIYFSYDVKMKEKGDIPEGYSVSREKKERFSLILESASTNQTSMYLCASSLRGTGFPYEQYFGPGTRLTVT.

The chain carries TRBV7-2 and TRBJ2-7; TRBD2 might be the D (6 bases). This CDR3 has 15 amino acids. Germline CDR1 SGHTA, CDR2 FQGNSA. V dropped 5 bases and J dropped 0 bases, with 14 bases sitting between them. The CDR3 reads CASSPGLMGSYEQYF. CDR3 in DNA: TGTGCCAGCAGCCCCGGACTAATGGGCTCCTACGAGCAGTACTTC.

J is TRBJ1-1 and V is TRBV19, with TRBD1 as a possible D gene (5 bases). CDR1 LNHDA and CDR2 SQIVND come from the germline V gene (reference sequence). Deletions cut 5 bases from V and 7 bases from J, with 17 bases between. CDR3 size: 14 residues. CDR3 region: CASSASGGNLEAFF. The CDR3 nucleotides are TGTGCCAGTAGTGCCTCGGGGGGAAACCTTGAAGCTTTCTTT.

This chain connects TRBV27 to TRBJ1-2, with TRBD1 as a possible D gene (5 bases). V was trimmed by 9 bases and J by 1 base, leaving 12 bases between them. CDR3 length equals 13 residues. Germline CDR1 is MNHEY and CDR2 is SMNVEV (reference sequence). CDR3 sequence: CASWTLRNYGYTF. In DNA, the CDR3 is TGTGCCAGTTGGACACTGCGTAACTATGGCTACACCTTC.

The chain links TRBV4-1 to TRBJ2-3; 13 bases agree with TRBD2. Per the germline V gene, CDR1 is MGHRA and CDR2 is YSYEKL. This CDR3 has 17 amino acids. Unmatched junction bases numbered 9, after V lost 3 bases and J lost 6 bases. The CDR3 spells CASSHRLAGGGGDTQYF. The CDR3 DNA reads as TGCGCCAGCAGCCACCGACTAGCGGGAGGTGGGGGGGATACGCAGTATTTT.

This clone has just one count. The chain uses TRBV7-2 and TRBJ2-1, with D uncertain. V was trimmed by 3 bases and J by 5 bases, leaving 14 bases between them. Germline loops: CDR1 SGHTA, CDR2 FQGNSA. The CDR3 contains 15 residues. CDR3 bases: TGTGCCAGCAGCTTTTGGCGGAACACCAACAATGAGCAGTTCTTC. Translating gives CASSFWRNTNNEQFF.

The gene calls are TRBV9 and TRBJ2-2, with 12 bases that match TRBD2. There are 17 residues in the CDR3. Germline CDR1 SGDLS, CDR2 YYNGEE. V shed 3 bases, J shed 5 bases, and the junction held 8 bases outside the gene matches. CDR3 nucleotide sequence: TGTGCCAGCAGCGACCCGGGACTAGCGGGTGGGACCGGGGAGCTGTTTTTT. Its protein product is CASSDPGLAGGTGELFF.

This sequence joins TRBV5-1 and TRBJ2-7; TRBD2 aligns across 11 bases. J gave up 2 bases and V 4 bases, and 5 bases lay outside the gene matches. Germline CDR1 is SGHRS and CDR2 is YFSETQ. This CDR3 has 15 amino acids. The CDR3 sequence: CASSEGLAVTYEQYF. The CDR3 DNA reads as TGCGCCAGCAGCGAGGGACTAGCGGTAACCTACGAGCAGTACTTC. The complete variable domain, with remaining parts taken from reference TRBV5-1 and TRBJ2-7, reads KAGVTQTPRYLIKTRGQQVTLSCSPISGHRSVSWYQQTPGQGLQFLFEYFSETQRNKGNFPGRFSGRQFSNSRSEMNVSTLELGDSALYLCASSEGLAVTYEQYFGPGTRLTVT.

This sequence joins TRBV9 and TRBJ2-1; 9 bases align to TRBD2. Trimming cost V 4 bases and J 7 bases; bases outside gene matches: 21. The germline V gene encodes CDR1 SGDLS and CDR2 YYNGEE. The CDR3 spans 19 residues. The CDR3 region is CASSPPLYSGGRDKNEQFF. DNA of the CDR3: TGTGCCAGCAGCCCACCCCTGTACAGTGGCGGGAGGGATAAAAATGAGCAGTTCTTC.